The 12 T cell receptor beta chains below come from one sample, sequenced in a study of T cells in localized non-small cell lung cancer. Data came from immunoSEQ multiplex PCR; TCRdb stores just in-frame clones and leaves some out. The repertoire holds 1,100 or so clones, with about 35% as singletons. Here the sequenced sample was lung tumor tissue, taken before any cancer treatment. The receptors originated from a male donor aged 60 or over with stage I squamous cell lung carcinoma.

This clone is termed medium-sized. The chain joins TRBV11-3 to TRBJ2-6, with a possible D match to TRBD1 (6 bases). The CDR3 has 15 residues. Germline CDR1 reads SGHNT; CDR2 reads YENEEA. V was pared by 3 bases and J by 2 bases, with 8 bases between. The CDR3 reads CASSFGGAGANVLTF. In DNA form, the CDR3 reads TGTGCCAGCAGCTTTGGGGGCGCTGGGGCCAACGTCCTGACTTTC.

This clone was observed a handful of times. The chain recombines TRBV11-1 with TRBJ2-2; D is unresolved. V was cut by 4 bases and J by 1 base, with 10 bases left in between. The CDR3 spans 15 residues. Germline V gene lookup returns CDR1 SGHAT and CDR2 FQDESV (reference sequence). CDR3 region: CASSSTSGNTGELFF. CDR3 in DNA: TGTGCCAGCAGCTCGACGTCGGGGAACACCGGGGAGCTGTTTTTT.

A few counts support this clone. V gene TRBV6-7 combines with J gene TRBJ2-7; no reliable D call. TRBV6-7 is reported as an ORF; its role is uncertain. The CDR3 has 14 residues. V was shortened by 4 bases and J by 3 bases, with 13 bases between the two germline ends. In nucleotides, the CDR3 is TGTGCCAGCAGTTCGTTTGTACGAAACTACGAGCAGTACTTC. Translating it yields CASSSFVRNYEQYF.

This clone was observed a few times. This chain joins TRBV10-2 and TRBJ2-7, with a tentative D call TRBD2 (6 bases). Germline values: CDR1 WSHSY, CDR2 SAAADI. Trimming took 6 bases from V and 3 from J, leaving 15 bases between them. The CDR3 is 14 amino acids. The CDR3 reads CASRDIRGFYEQYF. The CDR3 bases are TGCGCCAGCAGGGACATCCGGGGGTTCTACGAGCAGTACTTC.

This clone appeared a few times. The V gene is TRBV6-8, the J gene TRBJ1-1; TRBD1 agrees at 7 bases. The CDR3 has 14 amino acids. V lost 10 bases to trimming and J lost 1 base; unmatched junction nucleotides: 9. Germline V lookup: CDR1 MNHGY, CDR2 SAAAGT. This CDR3 reads CAISPTGENTEAFF. In DNA form, the CDR3 reads TGTGCCATCAGCCCCACAGGGGAGAACACTGAAGCTTTCTTT.

By proportion, this clone is medium-sized. This chain connects TRBV9 to TRBJ1-1; TRBD1 is a possible D gene (5 bases). The CDR3 totals 13 residues. CDR1 and CDR2 (germline): SGDLS, YYNGEE. V was clipped by 4 bases and J by 11 bases, with 18 bases between them. The CDR3 is CASSSNGGRKAFF. The CDR3 DNA sequence: TGTGCCAGCAGCTCTAACGGGGGGAGGAAGGCTTTCTTT.

As regards this clone: Mismatch with germline at one junction end may stem from a read error. This chain links TRBV30 with TRBJ2-1, with TRBD1 as a possible D gene (5 bases). Germline CDR1 and CDR2: GTSNPN and SVGIG (reference sequence). CDR3 length: 12 amino acids. CDR3 DNA: TGTGCCTGGAGTTTGACAGATAATGAACAGTTCTTC. Protein product: CAWSLTDNEQFF.

The chain carries TRBV14 and TRBJ1-2, with 7 bases aligning to TRBD1. Per germline, CDR1 SGHDN and CDR2 FVKESK. Trimming removed 1 base from V and 7 bases from J; junction bases left unmatched: 6. CDR3 length: 14 residues. The CDR3 sequence: CASSQVAGGGGYTF. In nucleotides, the CDR3 is TGTGCCAGCAGCCAAGTCGCAGGGGGTGGTGGCTACACCTTC.

This clone was seen more than once but under ten times. The chain links TRBV9 to TRBJ1-2; D remains ambiguous. CDR1 and CDR2 (germline): SGDLS, YYNGEE. The CDR3 sequence is 14 residues long. Trimming took off 3 bases at V and 4 bases at J, with 13 bases between the two ends. In DNA form, the CDR3 reads TGTGCCAGCAGCGGCCACGGTGTGGGCTATGGCTACACCTTC. This gives the protein CASSGHGVGYGYTF.

This clone is classed as large. For the CDR3, the DNA is TGTGCCAGCAGCCCGACGAGGGGCGAAAAACTGTTTTTT. Translation gives CASSPTRGEKLFF. The chain recombines TRBV7-2 with TRBJ1-4, with D tentatively TRBD1 (5 bases). V dropped 5 bases and J dropped 8 bases, with 12 bases sitting between them. CDR3 length equals 13 residues. Looked up from germline, CDR1 is SGHTA and CDR2 is FQGNSA.

This clone counts as medium-sized. The chain has TRBV11-3 and TRBJ2-2, with 7 positions matching TRBD1. The CDR3 loop spans 16 amino acids. V shed 5 bases, J shed 0 bases, and the junction held 6 bases outside the gene matches. CDR1 and CDR2 from the germline V gene are SGHNT and YENEEA. This chain's CDR3 is CASSQNQGANTGELFF. Written as DNA, the CDR3 is TGTGCCAGCAGCCAAAATCAGGGGGCGAACACCGGGGAGCTGTTTTTT.

There are a few counts of this clone. This chain links TRBV10-2 with TRBJ2-1; 8 positions agree with TRBD2. Per germline, CDR1 WSHSY and CDR2 SAAADI. Trimming cost V 3 bases and J 6 bases; bases outside gene matches: 4. This CDR3 has 14 amino acids. In nucleotides, the CDR3 is TGCGCCAGCAGTGACGGGACTAGTGGCAATGAGCAGTTCTTC. This encodes CASSDGTSGNEQFF.